This is a list of T cell receptor beta chains from one sample in a study of cytomegalovirus exposure and HLA in healthy donors. The data were produced by immunoSEQ multiplex PCR, yet TCRdb's version contains in-frame clones alone and is incomplete. The sample lists roughly 130,000 clones; just over 75% were seen once. Sequencing was carried out using PBMCs. All receptors come from a woman in her forties or fifties in good health and CMV-seronegative. CDR3s include the opening cysteine and the closing phenylalanine or tryptophan. A D gene is named only where the DNA matches it firmly. Part of the rows lack a size; the others show once, few, many or a class for expanded clones.

>once|TRBV5-1|TRBD2|TRBJ2-2
CASSLAGSGSHGAGELFF
TGCGCCAGCAGCCTGGCGGGTAGCGGGAGCCACGGGGCCGGGGAGCTGTTTTTT
>once|TRBV30|NA|TRBJ1-5
CAWSGGGDQPQHF
TGTGCCTGGAGTGGTGGGGGCGATCAGCCCCAGCATTTT
>once|TRBV7-9|NA|TRBJ2-1
CASSLATDEQFF
TGTGCCAGCAGCTTAGCAACTGATGAGCAGTTCTTC
>NA|TRBV14|NA|TRBJ2-1
CASSQETPSRAVSYNEQFF
TGTGCCAGCAGCCAAGAGACCCCCTCTCGAGCGGTCTCCTACAATGAGCAGTTCTTC
>NA|TRBV7-2|TRBD2|TRBJ2-1
CASSRSGRGNEQFF
TGTGCCAGCAGCCGGAGCGGGAGGGGGAATGAGCAGTTCTTC
>NA|TRBV19|NA|TRBJ1-1
CASSVTGSLGTEAFF
TGTGCCAGTAGTGTCACAGGGTCGCTTGGCACTGAAGCTTTCTTT
>NA|TRBV6-1|NA|TRBJ1-5
CASSEGRGSGFGQPQHF
TGTGCCAGCAGTGAAGGGAGGGGCTCGGGTTTTGGACAGCCCCAGCATTTT
>NA|TRBV7-2|TRBD1|TRBJ1-5
CASSLYAPTGALNQPQHF
TGTGCCAGCAGCTTATATGCCCCCACAGGGGCCCTGAATCAGCCCCAGCATTTT
>NA|TRBV28|TRBD1|TRBJ1-2
CASSVPRGLYYGYTF
TGTGCCAGCAGCGTGCCGAGGGGGCTCTACTATGGCTACACCTTC
>NA|TRBV5-1|NA|TRBJ1-2
CASSLAKNYGYTF
TGCGCCAGCAGCTTGGCCAAAAACTATGGCTACACCTTC
>NA|TRBV21-1|NA|TRBJ2-7
CARSCDLARGFYEQYF
TGTGCCAGGTCCTGTGACCTAGCGAGGGGTTTCTACGAGCAGTACTTC
>NA|TRBV28|NA|TRBJ2-7
CASSLGQKREQYF
TGTGCCAGCAGTTTGGGGCAGAAAAGGGAGCAGTACTTC
>few|TRBV30|TRBD2|TRBJ2-5
CAWSPPGGGMYQETQYF
TGTGCCTGGAGTCCGCCGGGGGGGGGCATGTACCAAGAGACCCAGTACTTC
>NA|TRBV2|NA|TRBJ2-7
CASSGGTYTSYEQYF
TGTGCCAGCAGTGGGGGGACTTATACCTCCTACGAGCAGTACTTC
>few|TRBV7-2|TRBD2|TRBJ2-2
CASSLARTSGRLSTGELFF
TGTGCCAGCAGCTTAGCACGGACTAGCGGGAGGCTAAGTACCGGGGAGCTGTTTTTT
>NA|TRBV6-6|TRBD1|TRBJ2-2
CASSDDRGREGELFF
TGTGCCAGCAGTGACGACAGGGGGCGGGAGGGGGAGCTGTTTTTT
>NA|TRBV15|TRBD2|TRBJ2-1
CATSRDLGGLVNEQFF
TGTGCCACCAGCAGAGATTTGGGGGGACTAGTCAATGAGCAGTTCTTC
>once|TRBV11-2|TRBD1|TRBJ2-1
CASSPQGTGSNEQFF
TGTGCCAGCAGCCCCCAAGGGACAGGGTCTAATGAGCAGTTCTTC
>once|TRBV7-2|TRBD1|TRBJ2-3
CASSLVGTGGADTQYF
TGTGCCAGCAGCTTAGTGGGGACAGGGGGCGCAGATACGCAGTATTTT
>NA|TRBV29-1|NA|TRBJ2-5
CSVFVGAETQYF
TGCAGCGTTTTCGTGGGAGCGGAGACCCAGTACTTC